The 25 T cell receptor beta chains presented below share a single source sample, sequenced in a study of blood T cell repertoires in COVID-19. Data came from immunoSEQ multiplex PCR; TCRdb stores just in-frame clones and leaves some out. The sample carries about 120,000 clones, about 90% recorded once. The sample was peripheral blood. The receptors shown here come from a woman aged 65 to 85 with acute or convalescent COVID-19.

The chain has TRBV2 and TRBJ2-2; possible D gene TRBD1, 6 bases. From germline, CDR1 is SNHLY and CDR2 FYNNEI. Trimming shortened V by 5 bases and J by 4 bases, and 17 bases separated the two germline ends. The CDR3 covers 16 residues. For the CDR3, the DNA is TGTGCCAGCAGTCCCGACTACAGGGTCGGCACCGGGGAGCTGTTTTTT. Encoded protein: CASSPDYRVGTGELFF.

V usage is TRBV7-2 and J usage is TRBJ2-7, with 10 bases aligning to TRBD2. The CDR3 spans 13 residues. From germline, CDR1 is SGHTA and CDR2 FQGNSA. J lost 4 bases, V lost 8 bases, and 5 bases had no gene match. The DNA for the CDR3 is TGTGCCAGCCTAGCGGGGGAAGGGTACGAGCAGTACTTC. Its translation: CASLAGEGYEQYF.

V and J are TRBV19 and TRBJ1-2; 10 bases fit TRBD1. CDR3 length equals 14 residues. Germline CDR1 reads LNHDA; CDR2 reads SQIVND (reference sequence). The junction had 5 bases not matched to a gene; V was cut back by 3 bases and J by 7 bases. The CDR3 DNA is TGTGCCAGTAGTATTCCCCGGGACAGGGGTGGCTACACCTTC. Amino acid sequence: CASSIPRDRGGYTF.

The chain couples TRBV19 to TRBJ1-1, with 9 bases lining up with TRBD1. The CDR3 length is 13 residues. Germline CDR1 reads LNHDA; CDR2 reads SQIVND (reference sequence). V was clipped by 6 bases and J by 5 bases; unmatched bases: 4. The CDR3 DNA follows: TGTGCCAGTAGAATGGGACAGGGAACTGAAGCTTTCTTT. It codes for CASRMGQGTEAFF.

This chain connects TRBV28 to TRBJ2-1, with TRBD2 as a possible D gene (5 bases). The CDR3 has 15 residues. V lost 7 bases and J lost 9, with 22 bases in between. Germline CDR1 and CDR2: MDHEN and SYDVKM. CDR3 bases: TGTGCCAGCACCAAAATGCCAGGCAGTGAGGGTGAGCAGTTCTTC. This encodes CASTKMPGSEGEQFF.

Turning to this clone: The sample carries other DNA sequences with the same CDR3. The chain carries TRBV9 and TRBJ2-6, with D perhaps TRBD1 (5 bases). Deletions cut 0 bases from V and 0 bases from J, with 10 bases between. Germline CDR1 SGDLS, CDR2 YYNGEE. This CDR3 contains 17 residues. The CDR3 sequence: CASSVGTTHSGANVLTF. CDR3 nucleotides: TGTGCCAGCAGCGTAGGGACAACTCACTCTGGGGCCAACGTCCTGACTTTC.

As regards this clone: The junction does not match germline at one end; this may be a read error. The V call is TRBV7-6, the J call TRBJ1-6; D is perhaps TRBD1 (5 bases). The CDR3 runs to 15 residues. Germline CDR1 SGHVS, CDR2 FNYEAQ. In DNA, the CDR3 is TGTGCCAGCAGCTCTTCCGCAGGGTATAAATCACCCCTCCACTTT. Translating it yields CASSSSAGYKSPLHF.

This chain connects TRBV24-1 to TRBJ1-2; 7 bases fit TRBD1. V was pared by 1 base and J by 6 bases, with 13 bases of the junction left unmatched. The CDR3 covers 17 residues. In germline, CDR1 is KGHDR, CDR2 SFDVKD. The DNA of the CDR3 is TGTGCCACCAGTGATTTCACCTCGGGCCAGGGGGGCGATGGCTACACCTTC. As protein: CATSDFTSGQGGDGYTF.

This chain connects TRBV5-1 to TRBJ2-7; 7 nucleotides line up with TRBD1. CDR1 and CDR2 (germline): SGHRS, YFSETQ. The CDR3 extends over 14 amino acids. After removal of 4 bases from V and 2 bases from J, the junction contained 6 bases not matched to a gene. CDR3 in amino acids: CASSIMTGPYEQYF. In nucleotides, the CDR3 is TGCGCCAGCAGCATTATGACAGGGCCCTACGAGCAGTACTTC.

This chain links TRBV3-1 (or the pseudogene TRBV3-2) with TRBJ2-7, with 11 bases that match TRBD2. CDR3 length: 14 residues. The V gene's germline CDR1 is LGHDT and CDR2 YNNKEL (reference sequence). With V trimmed by 2 bases and J by 3 bases, 0 bases remained unmatched. The CDR3 is CASSQLAGGYEQYF. In nucleotides, the CDR3 is TGTGCCAGCAGCCAACTAGCGGGAGGCTACGAGCAGTACTTC.

V usage is TRBV3-1 (or the pseudogene TRBV3-2) and J usage is TRBJ2-1; D call uncertain. Trimming left V 2 bases short and J 8 bases short, with 7 bases between. The CDR3 is 12 residues long. Germline CDR1 is LGHDT and CDR2 is YNNKEL (reference sequence). CDR3 loop: CASSQQADEQFF. In nucleotides, the CDR3 is TGTGCCAGCAGCCAACAAGCCGATGAGCAGTTCTTC.

This clone was observed a single time. The V and J genes are TRBV29-1 and TRBJ1-1; D gene unclear. Trimming cost V 1 base and J 6 bases, with 9 bases left between them. CDR1 SQVTM and CDR2 ANQGSEA come from the germline V gene. CDR3 size: 12 residues. CDR3 sequence reads: CSVEGSAPEAFF. CDR3 bases: TGCAGCGTTGAAGGTAGCGCTCCTGAAGCTTTCTTT.

The CDR3 DNA follows: TGTGCCAGCAGTTTCGACAGGGGTAGTCACTATGGCTACACCTTC. It specifies CASSFDRGSHYGYTF. The chain links TRBV6-5 to TRBJ1-2; 8 nucleotides agree with TRBD1. The CDR3 loop spans 15 amino acids. Trimming removed 4 bases from V and 3 bases from J; junction bases left unmatched: 7. CDR1 is MNHEY, CDR2 SVGAGI, per germline.

The chain recombines TRBV3-1 (or the pseudogene TRBV3-2) with TRBJ2-7; D not certain. Trimming removed 3 bases at V and 0 bases at J, with 12 bases between. The CDR3 consists of 15 residues. Per germline, CDR1 LGHDT and CDR2 YNNKEL (reference sequence). The CDR3 sequence is CASSQTPGFSYEQYF. The CDR3 bases are TGTGCCAGCAGCCAGACCCCCGGGTTCTCCTACGAGCAGTACTTC.

The chain is built from TRBV3-1 (or the pseudogene TRBV3-2) and TRBJ1-2; unclear D gene. Germline-derived CDR1 and CDR2 are LGHDT and YNNKEL (reference sequence). The CDR3 loop spans 12 amino acids. Trimming took off 6 bases at V and 8 bases at J, with 13 bases between the two ends. The CDR3 sequence is CASSLAAGGYTF. The CDR3 coding sequence is TGTGCCAGCAGTCTTGCCGCGGGGGGCTACACCTTC.

This clone came up a few times. CDR3 sequence (DNA): TGTGCCAGCAGACAGGGGATATCTAACTATGGCTACACCTTC. Its protein is CASRQGISNYGYTF. This sequence joins TRBV5-4 and TRBJ1-2; 7 bases map to TRBD1. V shed 5 bases and J 0 bases; nucleotides not matched to a gene: 4. From germline, CDR1 is SGHNT and CDR2 YYREEE (reference sequence). This CDR3 has 14 residues.

J is TRBJ2-1 and V is TRBV6-2 or TRBV6-3; TRBD1 matches at 10 bases. There are 15 residues in the CDR3. CDR1 MNHEY and CDR2 SVGEGT come from the germline V gene. The V and J ends lost 6 bases and 7 bases, in that order; junction bases with no gene match: 9. In DNA, the CDR3 is TGTGCCAGCAGCCCGGGACAGGGGAACTCGAATGAGCAGTTCTTC. The encoded protein is CASSPGQGNSNEQFF.

A single count supports this clone. J is TRBJ1-4 and V is TRBV5-1; D unclear. V dropped 2 bases and J dropped 0 bases, with 8 bases sitting between them. Per the germline V gene, CDR1 is SGHRS and CDR2 is YFSETQ. The CDR3 runs 15 residues. The CDR3 DNA reads TGCGCCAGCAGCTTATCTATTGCAACTAATGAAAAACTGTTTTTT. Protein sequence: CASSLSIATNEKLFF.

The chain employs TRBV3-1 (or the pseudogene TRBV3-2) and TRBJ2-5, with 7 bases identical to TRBD1. V lost 4 bases to trimming and J lost 5 bases; unmatched junction nucleotides: 4. This CDR3 spans 13 amino acids. Germline CDR1 reads LGHDT; CDR2 reads YNNKEL (reference sequence). CDR3 DNA sequence: TGTGCCAGCAGCCCCACAGGGGTCGAGACCCAGTACTTC. This gives the protein CASSPTGVETQYF.

This clone was detected only a few times. The chain has TRBV7-9 and TRBJ1-2; possibly TRBD1 for D (5 bases). The CDR3 contains 13 residues. The V end was cut by 5 bases, the J end by 5 bases, with 12 bases between. Germline assignment: CDR1 SEHNR and CDR2 FQNEAQ (reference sequence). The CDR3 nucleotides read TGTGCCAGCAGCCCGACAGTTACGTATGGCTACACCTTC. It specifies CASSPTVTYGYTF.

This rearrangement joins TRBV2 to TRBJ1-5; D remains ambiguous. There are 15 residues in the CDR3. Germline CDR1 is SNHLY and CDR2 is FYNNEI. Trimming left V 2 bases short and J 3 bases short, with 11 bases between. CDR3 region: CASSESAGTNQPQHF. CDR3 coding DNA: TGTGCCAGCAGTGAAAGTGCAGGCACCAATCAGCCCCAGCATTTT.

The J gene is TRBJ1-4, the V gene TRBV11-3; the D gene is possibly TRBD1 (5 bases). V was cut by 8 bases and J by 14 bases, with 18 bases left in between. The CDR3 length is 12 residues. From germline, CDR1 is SGHNT and CDR2 YENEEA. The CDR3 bases are TGTGCCAGCTCCCCCTGGGGTCCAGGGCTGTTTTTT. It specifies CASSPWGPGLFF.

The chain employs TRBV4-1 and TRBJ2-3; no clear D gene. The CDR3 runs 17 residues. V was shortened by 2 bases and J by 0 bases, with 15 bases between the two germline ends. Germline CDR1 and CDR2: MGHRA and YSYEKL. The CDR3 sequence: CASSQYPRGGSTDTQYF. As DNA, the CDR3 is TGCGCCAGCAGCCAATACCCGCGAGGCGGAAGCACAGATACGCAGTATTTT.

This clone was seen only once. V gene TRBV5-1 combines with J gene TRBJ1-5; TRBD1 aligns across 8 bases. V lost 0 bases and J lost 5; bases outside the gene matches: 1. The CDR3 is 14 amino acids. The germline CDR1 and CDR2 sequences are SGHRS and YFSETQ. The chain's CDR3 is CASSLDRGDQPQHF. In nucleotides, the CDR3 is TGCGCCAGCAGCTTGGACAGGGGGGATCAGCCCCAGCATTTT.

This sequence joins TRBV5-4 and TRBJ1-1; a possible D gene is TRBD1 (6 bases). The V end was cut by 4 bases, the J end by 1 base, with 14 bases between. The germline gives CDR1 SGHNT, CDR2 YYREEE (reference sequence). This CDR3 is 15 amino acids long. The CDR3 loop reads CASSPQQGWNTEAFF. For the CDR3, the DNA is TGTGCCAGCAGCCCCCAACAGGGATGGAACACTGAAGCTTTCTTT.